A selection of T cell receptor beta chains follows, all from one sample in a study of CXCR3-negative and CXCR3-positive naive CD8 T cells. Each CDR3 protein gets one entry in TCRdb, which reprocessed the 5' RACE reads and gives no DNA. This sample contains around 88,000 distinct CDR3 sequences. Sequencing was carried out using naive CXCR3+ CD8+ T cells from blood. The receptors were sampled from a human donor in good health. Some clones in this sample may be carry-over from other donors' samples. The CDR3 runs from the conserved cysteine through the conserved F or W.

J | V | CDR3
TRBJ1-2 | TRBV29-1 | CSVPGQANYGYTF
TRBJ1-2 | TRBV4-2 | CASSQGADPEIRGYTF
TRBJ1-1 | TRBV7-3 | CASSLNAGPVNTEAFF
TRBJ2-7 | TRBV7-9 | CASSFRSGYEQYF
TRBJ1-4 | TRBV15 | CATSRGGAANEKLFF
TRBJ2-7 | TRBV5-4 | CASSWGGSYEQYF
TRBJ2-1 | TRBV4-2 | CASSQDNQGGPSEQFF
TRBJ2-5 | TRBV7-6 | CASSPFSETQYF
TRBJ1-4 | TRBV21-1 | CASSKLSPATNEKLFF
TRBJ2-3 | TRBV5-1 | CASSLGSQGDSNTQYF
TRBJ2-1 | TRBV3-1 | CASRHYNEQFF
TRBJ2-1 | TRBV28 | CASSFVEVEQFF
TRBJ2-1 | TRBV5-1 | CASSFNPGNEQFF
TRBJ2-7 | TRBV6-5 | CASSYSMAILGYEQYF
TRBJ2-2 | TRBV4-2 | CASSPVTRASGELFF
TRBJ2-7 | TRBV7-9 | CASSLARTNQAPYF
TRBJ1-6 | TRBV28 | CASSSRTGRSSYNSPLHF
TRBJ2-1 | TRBV28 | CASSTGQGPWAEQFF
TRBJ2-2 | TRBV28 | CASRAGLGSTGELFF
TRBJ2-5 | TRBV11-2 | CASSLTEWPSETQYF
TRBJ1-6 | TRBV20-1 | CSARDGGLNSPLHF
TRBJ2-7 | TRBV28 | CASSPLGTSGASYEQYF
TRBJ2-1 | TRBV7-8 | CASSPTRTPNEQFF
TRBJ1-6 | TRBV2 | CASIGVAYNSPLHF
TRBJ2-2 | TRBV19 | CASSLIGPANTGELFF